These 10 T cell receptor beta chains share one sample of origin, sequenced in a study of cytomegalovirus exposure and HLA in healthy donors. PCR involved 60 Vbeta and 13 Jbeta primers. TCRdb keeps only in-frame clones here, not all; method: immunoSEQ multiplex PCR. The sample gives roughly 120,000 clones, roughly 67% of which show up once; about 8% is in the top ten. Sequences were obtained from PBMCs. These receptors were taken from a man between 18 and 35 years old in good health and CMV-seropositive.

This clone was observed a single time. The chain has TRBV19 and TRBJ2-1; a weak D match, TRBD2 (5 bases). CDR3 length: 12 amino acids. CDR1 is LNHDA and CDR2 is SQIVND in the germline V gene (reference sequence). Deletions cut 6 bases from V and 8 bases from J, with 11 bases between. In DNA form, the CDR3 reads TGTGCCAGTAGCGGGGAGTGGGATGAGCAGTTCTTC. It translates to CASSGEWDEQFF.

The CDR3 sequence is CASSHRQDSPLHF. The CDR3 bases are TGCGCCAGCAGCCATCGACAGGATTCACCCCTCCACTTT. This sequence joins TRBV4-1 and TRBJ1-6, with D possibly being TRBD1 (6 bases). The CDR3 extends over 13 amino acids. V dropped 3 bases and J dropped 8 bases, with 8 bases sitting between them. The germline CDR1 and CDR2 sequences are MGHRA and YSYEKL.

The gene calls are TRBV10-3 and TRBJ2-1; 7 bases fit TRBD1. The CDR3 has 16 amino acids. The V gene's germline CDR1 is ENHRY and CDR2 SYGVKD. The J segment lost 9 bases and the V segment lost 2 bases, leaving 13 bases of the junction unmatched. The CDR3 here is CAISETGQASWGEQFF. CDR3 nucleotide sequence: TGTGCCATCAGTGAGACCGGACAGGCCTCATGGGGTGAGCAGTTCTTC.

This chain joins TRBV9 and TRBJ2-1; 8 nucleotides match TRBD2. This CDR3 is 16 amino acids long. Germline V CDR1 and CDR2: SGDLS, YYNGEE. With V trimmed by 0 bases and J by 4 bases, 6 bases remained unmatched. For the CDR3, the DNA is TGTGCCAGCAGCGTAGACCCAGCGGGGGCATACAATGAGCAGTTCTTC. This sequence encodes CASSVDPAGAYNEQFF.

The J gene is TRBJ2-7, the V gene TRBV28; 8 nucleotides line up with TRBD1. With V trimmed by 6 bases and J by 6 bases, 10 bases remained unmatched. CDR3 size: 14 residues. Germline assignment: CDR1 MDHEN and CDR2 SYDVKM. The CDR3 DNA reads TGTGCCAGCAGCTCCGGGACAGGTCCATTCGAGCAGTACGTC. Its protein is CASSSGTGPFEQYV.

The chain combines TRBV14 with TRBJ1-6; D might be TRBD1 (5 bases). The CDR3 runs to 13 residues. Looked up from germline, CDR1 is SGHDN and CDR2 is FVKESK. The germline V and J ends were trimmed by 4 bases and 13 bases, with 14 bases remaining between them. The CDR3 nucleotides read TGTGCCAGCAGCCTCGGGGGGGGGAGGCCCCTCCACTTT. The encoded protein is CASSLGGGRPLHF.

The chain links TRBV11-1 to TRBJ1-1; D remains unclear. From germline, CDR1 is SGHAT and CDR2 FQDESV (reference sequence). V was trimmed by 4 bases and J by 3 bases, leaving 9 bases between them. This CDR3 region has 13 residues. The DNA for the CDR3 is TGTGCCAGCAGCTCCTACCGGGACACTGAAGCTTTCTTT. It specifies CASSSYRDTEAFF.

The sample holds one count of this clone. This sequence joins TRBV11-2 and TRBJ2-2, with 8 bases lining up with TRBD1. Trimming cost V 3 bases and J 4 bases; bases outside gene matches: 13. CDR1 and CDR2 (germline): SGHAT, FQNNGV. The CDR3 spans 18 residues. This CDR3 reads CASSLLIGRTGRTGELFF. Written as DNA, the CDR3 is TGTGCCAGCAGCTTGCTTATAGGACGGACAGGGCGCACCGGGGAGCTGTTTTTT.

This chain connects TRBV5-4 to TRBJ1-6; D is perhaps TRBD1 (6 bases). Germline CDR1 reads SGHNT; CDR2 reads YYREEE (reference sequence). V lost 0 bases, J lost 8 bases, and 9 bases lay in between. CDR3 size: 14 residues. As DNA, the CDR3 is TGTGCCAGCAGCTTGGGCTCAGGGGATTCACCCCTCCACTTT. This gives the protein CASSLGSGDSPLHF.

The chain uses TRBV2 and TRBJ2-5, with TRBD2 matching 11 bases. The CDR3 extends over 15 amino acids. CDR1 and CDR2 from the germline V gene are SNHLY and FYNNEI. The trim removed 2 bases at V and 3 bases at J, leaving 2 bases unmatched. The CDR3: CASSELLAGEETQYF. CDR3 nucleotides: TGTGCCAGCAGTGAATTACTAGCGGGGGAAGAGACCCAGTACTTC.